What follows describes a single TCR beta chain. The antigen is not known. These data belong to a study of CD8 T cells in ankylosing spondylitis. Overall study results and limits: In reactive arthritis synovial fluid and blood, some motif variants had been reported before. There was a TCR beta motif, made of eight highly homologous variants, that appeared characteristic of ankylosing spondylitis blood. From matched ankylosing spondylitis synovial fluid, disease-linked clones were reportedly recovered at significantly enriched levels. Disease-associated clonotypes exhibited CD8+ identity and were relatively infrequent in peripheral blood.

Trimming took 3 bases from V and 2 from J, leaving 10 bases between them. Germline V gene sequence: CDR1 DFQATT, CDR2 SNEGSKA (reference sequence). The CDR3 length is 13 residues. TCR beta libraries were made by quantitative 5'-RACE with molecular barcodes. One entry per CDR3 protein, called by TCRdb with MiXCR from the 5' RACE reads. The sample records approximately 400,000 distinct CDR3 sequences, roughly 26% being singletons. Specimen: blood, either unsorted or a sorted T cell fraction (not recorded which). This clonotype originated in a male donor with ankylosing spondylitis. The chain employs TRBV20-1 and TRBJ1-1; tentative D call: TRBD1 (6 bases). CDR3 sequence reads: CSARTGPNTEAFF. CDR3 bases: TGCAGTGCTAGGACAGGCCCCAACACTGAAGCTTTCTTT.